Included here is one T cell receptor (beta chain) sequence, with context. There are 15 residues in the CDR3. Trimming removed 0 bases from V and 0 bases from J, with 10 bases in between. Germline CDR1 is SGHRS and CDR2 is YFSETQ. Generated by immunoSEQ multiplex PCR, the TCRdb table keeps only in-frame clones and is missing some. The profile shows more than 55,000 clones, approximately 90% of them singletons. The source of the sample is a study of T cell changes during pregnancy in multiple sclerosis. The sequence was obtained from a female donor in good health, enrolled as a control in a pregnancy study. The chain carries TRBV5-1 and TRBJ2-7; TRBD2 is a possible D gene (5 bases). This material consisted of peripheral blood, taken in the first trimester of pregnancy. CDR3 residues: CASSLGGLSSYEQYF. The DNA of the CDR3 is TGCGCCAGCAGCTTGGGAGGGTTAAGCTCCTACGAGCAGTACTTC. The full variable domain, rest sourced from reference TRBV5-1 and TRBJ2-7, is KAGVTQTPRYLIKTRGQQVTLSCSPISGHRSVSWYQQTPGQGLQFLFEYFSETQRNKGNFPGRFSGRQFSNSRSEMNVSTLELGDSALYLCASSLGGLSSYEQYFGPGTRLTVT.